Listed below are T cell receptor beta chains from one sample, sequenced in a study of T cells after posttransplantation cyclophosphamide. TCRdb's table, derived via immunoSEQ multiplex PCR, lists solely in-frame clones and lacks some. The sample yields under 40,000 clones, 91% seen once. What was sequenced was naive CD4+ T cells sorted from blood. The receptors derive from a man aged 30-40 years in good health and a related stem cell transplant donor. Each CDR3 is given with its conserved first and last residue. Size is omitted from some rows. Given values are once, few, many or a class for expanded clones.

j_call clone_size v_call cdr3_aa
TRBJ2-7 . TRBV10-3 CAISQQGSSVDEQYF
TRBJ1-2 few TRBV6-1 CASRATIRSYGYTF
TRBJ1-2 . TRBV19 CASAGSSSKPYGYTF
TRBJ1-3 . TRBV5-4 CASSGGGSGNTIYF
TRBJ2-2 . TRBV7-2 CASSPGNIRTGELFF
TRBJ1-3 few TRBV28 CASSALSGTTNTIYF
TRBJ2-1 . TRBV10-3 CAHQSRQGGGNEQFF
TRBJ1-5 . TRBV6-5 CASSAQTGSNQPQHF
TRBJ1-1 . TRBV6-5 CASSRDTEAFF
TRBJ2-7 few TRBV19 CASSGQFGEQYF
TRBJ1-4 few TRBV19 CASSIAGTTNEKLFF
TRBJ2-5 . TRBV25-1 CASGATSGGAWIRTQYF
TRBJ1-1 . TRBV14 CASSQDSRSGAFF
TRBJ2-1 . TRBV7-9 CASSQNRVGNEQFF
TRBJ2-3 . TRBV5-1 CASSPGLALHSSTDTQYF
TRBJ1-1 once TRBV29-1 CSVDRIKIKFEAFF
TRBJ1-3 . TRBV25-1 CASSPDRGSGNTIYF